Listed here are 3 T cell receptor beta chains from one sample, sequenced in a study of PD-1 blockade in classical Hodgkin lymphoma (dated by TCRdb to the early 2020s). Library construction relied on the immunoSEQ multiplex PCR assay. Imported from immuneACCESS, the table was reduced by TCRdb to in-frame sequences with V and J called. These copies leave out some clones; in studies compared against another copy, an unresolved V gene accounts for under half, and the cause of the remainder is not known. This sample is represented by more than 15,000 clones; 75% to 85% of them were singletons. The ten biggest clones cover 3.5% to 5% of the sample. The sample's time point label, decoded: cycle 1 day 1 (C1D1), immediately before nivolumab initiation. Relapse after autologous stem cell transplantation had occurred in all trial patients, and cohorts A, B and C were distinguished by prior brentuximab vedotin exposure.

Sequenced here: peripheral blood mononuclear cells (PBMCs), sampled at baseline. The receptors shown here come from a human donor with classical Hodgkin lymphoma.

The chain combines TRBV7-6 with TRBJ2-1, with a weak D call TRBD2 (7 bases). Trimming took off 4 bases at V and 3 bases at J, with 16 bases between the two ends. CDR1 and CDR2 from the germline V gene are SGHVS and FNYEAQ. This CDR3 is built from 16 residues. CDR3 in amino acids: CASSSRGGGSYNEQFF. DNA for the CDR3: TGTGCCAGCAGCTCTAGAGGGGGGGGCAGCTACAATGAGCAGTTCTTC. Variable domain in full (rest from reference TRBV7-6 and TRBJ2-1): GAGVSQSPRYKVTKRGQDVALRCDPISGHVSLYWYRQALGQGPEFLTYFNYEAQQDKSGLPNDRFSAERPEGSISTLTIQRTEQRDSAMYRCASSSRGGGSYNEQFFGPGTRLTVL.

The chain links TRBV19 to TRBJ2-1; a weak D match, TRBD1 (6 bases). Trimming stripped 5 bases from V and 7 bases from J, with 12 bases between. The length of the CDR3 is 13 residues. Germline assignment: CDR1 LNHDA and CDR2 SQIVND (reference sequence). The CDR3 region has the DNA TGTGCCAGTAGTGGGGGCCGAAGGAATGAGCAGTTCTTC. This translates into CASSGGRRNEQFF. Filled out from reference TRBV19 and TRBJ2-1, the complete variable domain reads DGGITQSPKYLFRKEGQNVTLSCEQNLNHDAMYWYRQDPGQGLRLIYYSQIVNDFQKGDIAEGYSVSREKKESFPLTVTSAQKNPTAFYLCASSGGRRNEQFFGPGTRLTVL.

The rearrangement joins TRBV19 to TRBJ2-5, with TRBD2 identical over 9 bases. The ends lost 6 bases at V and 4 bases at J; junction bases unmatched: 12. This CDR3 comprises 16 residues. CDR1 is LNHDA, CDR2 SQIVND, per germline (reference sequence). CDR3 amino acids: CASRPGLAWGAETQYF. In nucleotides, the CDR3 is TGTGCCAGTAGGCCGGGACTAGCTTGGGGGGCAGAGACCCAGTACTTC. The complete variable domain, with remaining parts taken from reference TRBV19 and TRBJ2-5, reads DGGITQSPKYLFRKEGQNVTLSCEQNLNHDAMYWYRQDPGQGLRLIYYSQIVNDFQKGDIAEGYSVSREKKESFPLTVTSAQKNPTAFYLCASRPGLAWGAETQYFGPGTRLLVL.